Detailed here is one TCR beta chain. Its antigen remains unidentified. The data were obtained in a study of cytomegalovirus exposure and HLA in healthy donors. 13 Jbeta primers and 60 Vbeta primers were used for the PCR. Original methodology: Later work found 80 million or so unique TCR beta chains, with approximately 12 million shared. Data came from immunoSEQ multiplex PCR; TCRdb stores just in-frame clones and leaves some out. That table is the source of V, J and clone size, and D and trimming were worked out from the DNA. The repertoire includes under 150,000 clones, less than 90% of them detected once, and 2.5% sits in the top ten. The CDR3 runs to 14 residues. The trim removed 5 bases at V and 4 bases at J, leaving 6 bases unmatched. Per germline, CDR1 MNHEY and CDR2 SMNVEV (reference sequence). Study outcomes and limitations: The authors later found most CMV-associated TCR beta chains appeared HLA-restricted. A later analysis, which compared TCR beta chains of equal frequency, found the HLA-associated ones more clonally expanded.

The chain couples TRBV27 to TRBJ1-2; the match to TRBD1 covers 8 bases. The clonotype comes from a boy younger than 10 in good health and CMV-seronegative. The specimen sequenced was PBMCs. The CDR3: CASSQGARGYGYTF. The CDR3 DNA is TGTGCCAGCAGTCAGGGGGCTCGGGGCTATGGCTACACCTTC.